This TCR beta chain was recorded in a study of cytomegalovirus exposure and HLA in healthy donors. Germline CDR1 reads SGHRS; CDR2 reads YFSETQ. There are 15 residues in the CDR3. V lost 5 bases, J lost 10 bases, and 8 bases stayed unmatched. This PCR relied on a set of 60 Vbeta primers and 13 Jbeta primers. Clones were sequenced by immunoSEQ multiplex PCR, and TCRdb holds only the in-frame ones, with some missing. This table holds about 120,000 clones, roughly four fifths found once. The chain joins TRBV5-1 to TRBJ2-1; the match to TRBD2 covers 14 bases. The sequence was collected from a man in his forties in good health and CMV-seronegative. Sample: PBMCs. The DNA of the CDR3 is TGCGCCAGCAGTACTCGACTAGCGGGAGGGAACGAGCAGTTCTTC. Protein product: CASSTRLAGGNEQFF.